This T cell receptor (beta chain) is drawn from a study of vaccination and CD4 T cells after COVID-19. As for this clonotype: The target antigen is unknown.

Regarding treatment: roughly 11-day PBMC culture with coronavirus spike peptide pools or control peptides (ViraFEST assay). Sequenced with the Oncomine TCR Beta short-read assay was DNA taken from cultured CD4+ T cells. MiXCR, applied by TCRdb to the PCR reads, yields one record per CDR3 protein. Altogether about 18,000 distinct CDR3 sequences are present, 58% being singletons, with the ten largest covering 8% to 10%. The TCR originated in a human donor who had recovered from COVID-19. Specimen: CD4+ T cells from blood, cultured in vitro, collected after SARS-CoV-2 vaccination.

The CDR3 protein is CASSSTGTGRDGYTF. The CDR3 DNA reads as TGTGCCAGCAGCTCAACCGGGACAGGGCGGGATGGCTACACCTTC. The rearrangement joins TRBV7-9 to TRBJ1-2, with TRBD1 identical over 9 bases. Unmatched junction bases numbered 9, after V lost 4 bases and J lost 6 bases. Germline V lookup: CDR1 SEHNR, CDR2 FQNEAQ (reference sequence). This CDR3 region has 15 residues.